This T cell receptor (beta chain) was captured in a study of post-analysis software for immune sequencing data. For the study at large: Patients had relapsing-remitting, secondary progressive or progressive-relapsing multiple sclerosis; some lacked subtype.

The study's findings and limits: Strong same-batch co-clustering of samples appeared with F measure clustering. Compared against controls, patients with multiple sclerosis displayed significantly lower normalized Chao1 diversity. There were about five TRBV segments more frequent in patients than controls, and TRBV5-6, TRBV5-1 and TRBV20-1 were among them.

The length of the CDR3 is 14 residues. Trimming removed 0 bases at V and 7 bases at J, with 12 bases between. The germline gives CDR1 SGHTA, CDR2 FQGTGA. Unique-molecular-identifier-tagged TCR beta cDNA libraries were used. A population of about 0.95 to 11 million T cells gave rise to roughly 0.5 million cDNA molecules. TCRdb reanalysed the PCR reads using MiXCR and keeps one entry per CDR3 protein. The table has 750,000 to 900,000 distinct CDR3 sequences, 35% to 55% seen once; the top ten hold roughly 4.4%. About this clonotype itself: What it binds is unknown.

The sequence came from a girl aged 10 to 17 with multiple sclerosis. The sample comprised blood. The gene calls are TRBV7-3 and TRBJ2-5; D tentatively reads TRBD1 or TRBD2 (5 bases each). The CDR3 here is CASSLTRGPGTQYF. CDR3 in DNA: TGTGCCAGCAGCTTAACTAGGGGACCGGGGACCCAGTACTTC. The variable domain in full, completed from reference TRBV7-3 and TRBJ2-5, reads GAGVSQTPSNKVTEKGKYVELRCDPISGHTALYWYRQSLGQGPEFLIYFQGTGAADDSGLPNDRFFAVRPEGSVSTLKIQRTERGDSAVYLCASSLTRGPGTQYFGPGTRLLVL.